This T cell receptor (beta chain) came from a study of cytomegalovirus exposure and HLA in healthy donors. As for the study in general: Earlier findings included 100 million to 130 million unique TCR beta sequences obtained from 150 million to 200 million T cells. General study results and limits: Looking again later, the authors saw that most CMV-associated TCR beta chains seemed HLA-restricted.

Remarks on this clone: Its antigen is unknown.

Vbeta (60) and Jbeta (13) primers were used in the PCR. Profiled with immunoSEQ multiplex PCR; TCRdb holds only in-frame clones, not every one. The sample has about 160,000 clones; over 70% are singletons. Germline V lookup: CDR1 SGHTA, CDR2 FQGTGA. The CDR3 length is 12 residues. V shed 3 bases, J shed 14 bases, and the junction held 4 bases outside the gene matches. V gene TRBV7-3 combines with J gene TRBJ2-1; 10 positions match TRBD2. The source is a woman aged 45-60 years in good health and CMV-seropositive. Sequenced material: PBMCs. CDR3 protein: CASSFLAGEKFF. CDR3 nucleotide sequence: TGTGCCAGCAGCTTCCTAGCGGGAGAGAAGTTCTTC.